This entry is about one T cell receptor beta chain. This record belongs to a study of blood T cell repertoires in COVID-19. Germline CDR1 and CDR2: SGHTA and FQGNSA. The V end lost 2 bases, the J end lost 3 bases, and 13 bases lay between the germline ends. CDR3 length equals 15 residues. Authors' data handling: Reference gene primer amplification gave estimated nucleated cell counts. Generated by immunoSEQ multiplex PCR, the TCRdb table keeps only in-frame clones and is missing some. For V, J and clone size, that table is used; D and trimming come from the DNA. The sample shows 270,000 or so clones, roughly 84% of them seen only once.

The clonotype comes from a woman aged 18 to 35 with acute or convalescent COVID-19. The V call is TRBV7-2, the J call TRBJ1-1; D may be TRBD1 (5 bases). The material sequenced was peripheral blood. The CDR3: CASSLYQGGDTEAFF. The CDR3 coding sequence is TGTGCCAGCAGCTTATACCAGGGTGGGGACACTGAAGCTTTCTTT.